Included here is one T cell receptor (beta chain) sequence, with context. This sample is drawn from a study of shared clonotypes between healthy human individuals. TCRdb keeps only in-frame clones here, not all; method: immunoSEQ multiplex PCR. The data show some 690,000 clones, roughly 91% seen once. The CDR3 is made up of 15 amino acids. Germline V lookup: CDR1 KGHSH, CDR2 LQKENI. V gave up 2 bases and J gave up 0 bases, with 8 bases separating them. This rearrangement joins TRBV18 to TRBJ2-1, with D tentatively TRBD1 (5 bases). The TCR sequence derives from a man aged 18 to 29 in good health. Some clones in this sample may be carry-over from other donors' samples. Source material: memory CD8+ T cells from PBMCs. Subset defined: CD45RO+ cells pooled with CCR7-negative TemRA cells. In nucleotides, the CDR3 is TGTGCCAGCTCACCAGACCAGGGCTCCTACAATGAGCAGTTCTTC. Translating it yields CASSPDQGSYNEQFF.